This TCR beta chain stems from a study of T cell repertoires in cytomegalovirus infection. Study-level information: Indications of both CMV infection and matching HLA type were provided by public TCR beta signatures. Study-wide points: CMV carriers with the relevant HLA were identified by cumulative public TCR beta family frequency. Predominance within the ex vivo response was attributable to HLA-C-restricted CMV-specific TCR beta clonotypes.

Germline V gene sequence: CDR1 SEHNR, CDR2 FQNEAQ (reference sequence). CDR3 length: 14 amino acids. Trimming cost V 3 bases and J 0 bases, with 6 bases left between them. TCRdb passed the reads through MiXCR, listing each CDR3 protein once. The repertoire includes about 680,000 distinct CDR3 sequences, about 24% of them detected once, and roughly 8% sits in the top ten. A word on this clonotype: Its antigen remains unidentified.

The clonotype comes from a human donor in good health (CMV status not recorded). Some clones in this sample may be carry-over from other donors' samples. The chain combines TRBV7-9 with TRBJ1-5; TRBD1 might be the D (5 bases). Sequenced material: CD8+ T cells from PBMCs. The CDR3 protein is CASSLDISNQPQHF. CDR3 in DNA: TGTGCCAGCAGCTTGGACATTAGCAATCAGCCCCAGCATTTT.